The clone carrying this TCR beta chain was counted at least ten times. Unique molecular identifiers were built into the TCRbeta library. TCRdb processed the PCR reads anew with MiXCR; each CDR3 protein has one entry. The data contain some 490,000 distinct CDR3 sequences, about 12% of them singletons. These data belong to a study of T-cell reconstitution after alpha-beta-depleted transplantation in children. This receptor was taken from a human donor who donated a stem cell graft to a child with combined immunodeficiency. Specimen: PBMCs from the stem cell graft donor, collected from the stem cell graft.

The CDR3 coding sequence is TGTGCCAGCAGTTTATCATCTCCAGAGATCAATGAGCAGTTCTTC. Translated, it gives CASSLSSPEINEQFF. This chain uses TRBV28 with TRBJ2-1; the D is unclear. CDR3 length: 15 amino acids. The V gene lost 1 base and the J gene lost 6 bases, with 13 bases spanning the gap. Looked up from germline, CDR1 is MDHEN and CDR2 is SYDVKM.